One TCR beta chain is described in this entry. The data are from a study of blood T cell repertoires in COVID-19. Original methodology: How many nucleated cells were present was estimated from reference gene primer amplification. TCRdb keeps only in-frame clones here, not all; method: immunoSEQ multiplex PCR. V and J calls and clone size are copied from that table; D and trimming were computed from the DNA. Here the sample spans over 200,000 clones, about four fifths being singletons. The source of this sequence is a woman aged 45-65 years with active or convalescent COVID-19. Sequenced material: peripheral blood.

The CDR3 bases are TGTGCCAGCAGTTTCCAGGGGGCGCGAAGTCAGCCCCAGCATTTT. Protein sequence: CASSFQGARSQPQHF. V and J are TRBV28 and TRBJ1-5, with 8 bases aligning to TRBD1. CDR1 and CDR2 from the germline V gene are MDHEN and SYDVKM. There are 15 residues in the CDR3. The junction had 7 bases not matched to a gene; V was cut back by 3 bases and J by 6 bases.